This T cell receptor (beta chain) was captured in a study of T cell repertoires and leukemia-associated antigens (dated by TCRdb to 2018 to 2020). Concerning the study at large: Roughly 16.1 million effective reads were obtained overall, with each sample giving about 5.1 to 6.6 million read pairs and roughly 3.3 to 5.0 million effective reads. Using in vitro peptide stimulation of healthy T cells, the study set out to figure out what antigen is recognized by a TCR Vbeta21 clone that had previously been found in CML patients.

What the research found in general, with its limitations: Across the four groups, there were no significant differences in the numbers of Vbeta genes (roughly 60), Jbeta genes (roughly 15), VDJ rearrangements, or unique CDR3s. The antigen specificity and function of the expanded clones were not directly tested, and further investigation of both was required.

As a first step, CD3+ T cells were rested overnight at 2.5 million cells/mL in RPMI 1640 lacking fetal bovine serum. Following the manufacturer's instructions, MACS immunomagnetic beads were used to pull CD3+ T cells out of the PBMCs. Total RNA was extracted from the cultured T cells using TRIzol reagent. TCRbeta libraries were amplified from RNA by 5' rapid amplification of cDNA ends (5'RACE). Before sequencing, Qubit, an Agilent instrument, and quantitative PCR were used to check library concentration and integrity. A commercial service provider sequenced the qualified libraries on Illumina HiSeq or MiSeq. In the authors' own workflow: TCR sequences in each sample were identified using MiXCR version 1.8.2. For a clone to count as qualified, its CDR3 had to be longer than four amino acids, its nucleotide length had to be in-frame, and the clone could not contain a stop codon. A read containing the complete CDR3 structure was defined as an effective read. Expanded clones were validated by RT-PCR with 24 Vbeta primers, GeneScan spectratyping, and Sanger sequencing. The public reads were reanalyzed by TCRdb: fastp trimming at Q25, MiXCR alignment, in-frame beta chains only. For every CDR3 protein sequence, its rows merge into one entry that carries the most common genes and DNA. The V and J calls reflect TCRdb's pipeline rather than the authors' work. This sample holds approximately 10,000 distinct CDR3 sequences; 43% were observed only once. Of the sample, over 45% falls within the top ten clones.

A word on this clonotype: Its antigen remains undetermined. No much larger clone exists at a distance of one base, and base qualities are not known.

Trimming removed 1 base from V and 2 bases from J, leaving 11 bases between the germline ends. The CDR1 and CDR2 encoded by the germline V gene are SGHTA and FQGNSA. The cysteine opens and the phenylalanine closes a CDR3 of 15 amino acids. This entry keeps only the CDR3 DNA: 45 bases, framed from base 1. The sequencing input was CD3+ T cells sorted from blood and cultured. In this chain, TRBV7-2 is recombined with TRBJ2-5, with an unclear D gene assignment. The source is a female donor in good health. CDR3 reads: CASSLDGIYQETQYF. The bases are TGTGCCAGCAGCTTAGATGGGATATATCAAGAGACCCAGTACTTC.